What follows describes a single TCR beta chain. This clonotype was detected many times. Its target antigen remains unknown. One base away there is no much larger clone; base qualities are not given. Library preparation used 5' RACE. Sequencing used a NextSeq 500. To correct for sequencing error and PCR bias, the TCR library protocol tagged individual cDNA molecules with unique molecular identifiers. TCR alpha and beta chains were both sequenced, and the abundances of alpha and beta sequences in each sample were closely correlated with each other. Turning to the authors' computational methods: V gene, J gene and CDR3 annotation of TCR sequences was performed with Decombinator V4. Expanded TCRs were defined as changing significantly between any two time points under a Poisson model with p below 0.0001. TCR abundances were normalised to the total number of TCRs sequenced per sample and expressed as counts per million. MAIT TCRs were defined by TRAV1-2 paired with TRAJ12, TRAJ20 or TRAJ33, and iNKT TCRs by TRAV10 paired with TRAJ18. VDJdb, accessed 1 November 2021, was searched for CMV, EBV and SARS-CoV-2 annotated TCRs, excluding TCRs annotated for multiple antigens. Starting from the raw public reads, TCRdb applied fastp trimming at Q25, assembled clones with MiXCR and retained in-frame beta chains. Rows are combined by CDR3 protein, so each entry shows the most common genes and DNA. The V and J calls come from TCRdb's annotation, not from the publication. Within this sample are more than 50,000 distinct CDR3 sequences, with around a tenth of them counted one time only. The ten biggest clones cover 4% to 5% of the sample.

From the cysteine through the phenylalanine, the CDR3 covers 16 amino acids. Solely the CDR3 DNA is kept, with 48 bases framed from the first base. Trimming removed 5 bases from V and 2 bases from J, leaving 15 bases between the germline ends. According to the germline V gene (reference sequence), CDR1 reads LNHDA and CDR2 reads SQIVND. Set within a cohort of healthcare workers in London, UK, this nested case-control study involved weekly PCR testing of nasopharyngeal swabs along with blood sampling. Healthcare workers were enrolled in the week of the UK lockdown, from 23 to 31 March 2020, and were followed every week for up to about 16 weeks. The sample originates from a study of early T cells in non-severe SARS-CoV-2 infection (dated by TCRdb to the early 2020s). At the level of the whole study: TCR sequencing used bulk RNA from unsorted whole blood, so alpha and beta chains could not be paired. The full study reports these points: Matching against VDJdb was skewed toward anti-spike CD8 responses, likely underestimated virus-specific expansions, and missed private and CD4 specificities.

The chain uses TRBV19 and TRBJ2-2, and possibly TRBD1, on 5 matching bases. The specimen was whole blood. The TCR sequence derives from an adult who was a healthcare worker with PCR-confirmed SARS-CoV-2 infection or an uninfected control (not recorded which). The DNA sequence is given as TGTGCCAGTAGTCTGCAGGGATATAGTAACACCGGGGAGCTGTTTTTT. It encodes CASSLQGYSNTGELFF.